The sample holds many counts of the clone carrying this T cell receptor (beta chain). Its target is unknown. This sample is part of a study of blood T cells in healthy people across ages. Every sample yielded at least 6 million isolated PBMCs. Study observations and caveats: The lack of PBMC sorting stopped any conclusive naive versus antigen-experienced comparison.

Together with a sample-barcoded 5' primer, a J-beta primer mix was included in a second PCR lasting about 6 to 11 cycles. TCRdb passed the 5' RACE reads through MiXCR, listing each CDR3 protein once. The data show around 800,000 distinct CDR3 sequences, 44% seen once. Trimming cost V 3 bases and J 3 bases, with 2 bases left between them. This CDR3 comprises 10 residues. Germline CDR1 and CDR2: DFQATT and SNEGSKA (reference sequence). This TCR was sampled from a man between 60 and 75 years old in good health. The sequencing sample was made of blood. The rearrangement joins TRBV20-1 to TRBJ2-5; D ambiguous. The DNA of the CDR3 is TGCAGTGCTAGGGAAGAGACCCAGTACTTC. Protein sequence: CSAREETQYF.